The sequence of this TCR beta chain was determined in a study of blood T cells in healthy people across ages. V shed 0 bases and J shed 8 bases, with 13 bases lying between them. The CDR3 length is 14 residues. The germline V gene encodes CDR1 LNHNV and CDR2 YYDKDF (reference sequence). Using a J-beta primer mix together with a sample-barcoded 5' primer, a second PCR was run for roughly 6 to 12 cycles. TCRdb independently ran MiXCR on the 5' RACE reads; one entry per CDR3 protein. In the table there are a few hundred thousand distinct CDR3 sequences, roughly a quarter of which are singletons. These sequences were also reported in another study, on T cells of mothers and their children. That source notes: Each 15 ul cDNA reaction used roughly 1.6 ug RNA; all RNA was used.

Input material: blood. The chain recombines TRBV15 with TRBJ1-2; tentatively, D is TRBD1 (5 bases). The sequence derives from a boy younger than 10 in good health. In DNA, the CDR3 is TGTGCCACCAGCAGAGACCCCAAAGGGGACGGCTACACCTTC. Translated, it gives CATSRDPKGDGYTF.